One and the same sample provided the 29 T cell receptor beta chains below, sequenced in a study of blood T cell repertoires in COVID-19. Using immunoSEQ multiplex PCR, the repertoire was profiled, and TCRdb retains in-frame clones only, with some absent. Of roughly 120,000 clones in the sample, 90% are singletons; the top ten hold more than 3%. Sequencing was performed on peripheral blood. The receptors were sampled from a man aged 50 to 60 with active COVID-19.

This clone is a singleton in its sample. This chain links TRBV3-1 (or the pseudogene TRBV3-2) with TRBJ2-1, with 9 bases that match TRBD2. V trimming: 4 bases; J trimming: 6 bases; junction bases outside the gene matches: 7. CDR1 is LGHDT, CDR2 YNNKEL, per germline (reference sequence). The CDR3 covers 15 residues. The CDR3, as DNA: TGTGCCAGCAGCCTGTTGCGGGGGGGCCGCAATGAGCAGTTCTTC. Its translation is CASSLLRGGRNEQFF.

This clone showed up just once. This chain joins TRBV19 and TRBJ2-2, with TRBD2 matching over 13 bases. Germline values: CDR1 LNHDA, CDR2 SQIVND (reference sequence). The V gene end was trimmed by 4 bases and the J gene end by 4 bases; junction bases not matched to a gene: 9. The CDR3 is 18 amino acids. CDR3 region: CASSTRTSGRALTGELFF. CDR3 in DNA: TGTGCCAGTAGTACACGAACTAGCGGGAGGGCCCTCACCGGGGAGCTGTTTTTT.

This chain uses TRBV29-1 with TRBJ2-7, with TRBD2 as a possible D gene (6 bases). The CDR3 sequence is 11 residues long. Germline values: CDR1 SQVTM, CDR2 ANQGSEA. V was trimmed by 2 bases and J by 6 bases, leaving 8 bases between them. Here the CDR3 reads CSVELRGEQYF. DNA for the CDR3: TGCAGCGTTGAATTGCGGGGCGAGCAGTACTTC.

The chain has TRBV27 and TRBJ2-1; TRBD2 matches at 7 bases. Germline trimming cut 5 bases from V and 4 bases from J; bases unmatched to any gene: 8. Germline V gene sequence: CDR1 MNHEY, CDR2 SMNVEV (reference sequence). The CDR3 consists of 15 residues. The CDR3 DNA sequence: TGTGCCAGCAGTCGGTGGGCGGGGGTATACAATGAGCAGTTCTTC. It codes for CASSRWAGVYNEQFF.

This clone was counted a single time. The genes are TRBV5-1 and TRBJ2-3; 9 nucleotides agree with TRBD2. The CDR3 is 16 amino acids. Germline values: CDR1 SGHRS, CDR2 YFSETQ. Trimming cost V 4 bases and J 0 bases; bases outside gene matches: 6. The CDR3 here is CASSPLAGASTDTQYF. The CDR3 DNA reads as TGCGCCAGCAGCCCTTTAGCGGGAGCGAGCACAGATACGCAGTATTTT.

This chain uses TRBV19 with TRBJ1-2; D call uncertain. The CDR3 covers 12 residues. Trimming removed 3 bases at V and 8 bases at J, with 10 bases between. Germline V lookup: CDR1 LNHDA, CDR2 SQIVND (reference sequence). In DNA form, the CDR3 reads TGTGCCAGTAGTATCGGCTCGCGGGGCTACACCTTC. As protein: CASSIGSRGYTF.

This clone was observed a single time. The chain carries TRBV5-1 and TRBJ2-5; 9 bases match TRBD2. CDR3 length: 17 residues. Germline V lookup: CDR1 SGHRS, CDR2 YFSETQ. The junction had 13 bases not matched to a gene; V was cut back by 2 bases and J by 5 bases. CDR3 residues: CASSLGAGGFLEETQYF. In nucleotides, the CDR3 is TGCGCCAGCAGCTTAGGAGCGGGGGGCTTTCTGGAGGAGACCCAGTACTTC.

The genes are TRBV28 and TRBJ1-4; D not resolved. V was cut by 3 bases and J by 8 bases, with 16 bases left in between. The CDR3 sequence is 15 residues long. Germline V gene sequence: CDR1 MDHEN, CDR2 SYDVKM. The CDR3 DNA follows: TGTGCCAGCAGTTTTTCATCGGGGATTAGAGAAAAACTGTTTTTT. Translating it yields CASSFSSGIREKLFF.

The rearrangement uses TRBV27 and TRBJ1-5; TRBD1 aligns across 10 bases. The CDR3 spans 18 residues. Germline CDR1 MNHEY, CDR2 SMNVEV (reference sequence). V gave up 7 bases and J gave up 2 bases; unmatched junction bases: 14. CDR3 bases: TGTGCCAGCACCTTACCGGGACAGGGGAGATGTGGCAATCAGCCCCAGCATTTT. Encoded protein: CASTLPGQGRCGNQPQHF.

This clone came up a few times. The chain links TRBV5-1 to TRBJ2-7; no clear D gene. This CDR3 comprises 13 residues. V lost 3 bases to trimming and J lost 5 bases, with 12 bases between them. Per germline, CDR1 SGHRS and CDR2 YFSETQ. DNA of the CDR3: TGCGCCAGCAGCTCCGGTTACCGAGACGAGCAGTACGTC. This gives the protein CASSSGYRDEQYV.

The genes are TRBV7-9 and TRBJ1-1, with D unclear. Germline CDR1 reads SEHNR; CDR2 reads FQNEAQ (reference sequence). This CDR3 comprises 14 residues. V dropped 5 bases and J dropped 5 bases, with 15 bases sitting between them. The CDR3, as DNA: TGTGCCAGCAGCCCCCTCGGGTCTGGGACTGAAGCTTTCTTT. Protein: CASSPLGSGTEAFF. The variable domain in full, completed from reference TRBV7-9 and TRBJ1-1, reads DTGVSQNPRHKITKRGQNVTFRCDPISEHNRLYWYRQTLGQGPEFLTYFQNEAQLEKSRLLSDRFSAERPKGSFSTLEIQRTEQGDSAMYLCASSPLGSGTEAFFGQGTRLTVV.

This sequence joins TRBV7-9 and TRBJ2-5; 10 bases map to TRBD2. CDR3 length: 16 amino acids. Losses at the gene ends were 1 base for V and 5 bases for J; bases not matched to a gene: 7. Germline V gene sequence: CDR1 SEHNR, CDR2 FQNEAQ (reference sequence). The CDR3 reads CASSLGGTSVMETQYF. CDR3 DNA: TGTGCCAGCAGCTTAGGAGGGACTAGCGTTATGGAGACCCAGTACTTC.

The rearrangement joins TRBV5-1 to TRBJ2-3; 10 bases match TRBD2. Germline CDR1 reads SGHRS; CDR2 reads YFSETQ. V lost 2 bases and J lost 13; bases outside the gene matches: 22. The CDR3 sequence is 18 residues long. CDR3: CASSFYSSSSGGIAAEYF. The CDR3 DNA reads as TGCGCCAGCAGCTTCTATTCTTCGTCTAGCGGGGGCATTGCGGCCGAGTATTTT.

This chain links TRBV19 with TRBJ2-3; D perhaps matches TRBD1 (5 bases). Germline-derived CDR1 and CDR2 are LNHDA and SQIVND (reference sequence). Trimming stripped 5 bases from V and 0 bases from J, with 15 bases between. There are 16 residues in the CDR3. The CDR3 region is CASSAVRQSSTDTQYF. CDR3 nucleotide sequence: TGTGCCAGTAGTGCCGTTCGACAGTCAAGCACAGATACGCAGTATTTT.

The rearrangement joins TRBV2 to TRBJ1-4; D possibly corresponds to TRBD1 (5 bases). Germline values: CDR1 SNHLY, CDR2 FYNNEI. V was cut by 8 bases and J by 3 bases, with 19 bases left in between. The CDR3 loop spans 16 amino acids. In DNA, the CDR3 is TGTGCCAGCCGCGCCAGACCTCAGGGATCTAATGAAAAACTGTTTTTT. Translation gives CASRARPQGSNEKLFF.

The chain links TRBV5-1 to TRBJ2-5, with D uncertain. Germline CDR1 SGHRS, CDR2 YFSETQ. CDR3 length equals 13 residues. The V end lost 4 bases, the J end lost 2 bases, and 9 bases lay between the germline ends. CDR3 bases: TGCGCCAGCAGCCCCGGTTCTCAAGAGACCCAGTACTTC. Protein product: CASSPGSQETQYF.

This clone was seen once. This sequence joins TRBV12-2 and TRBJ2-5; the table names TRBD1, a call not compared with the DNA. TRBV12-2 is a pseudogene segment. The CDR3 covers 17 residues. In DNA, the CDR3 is TGTGCAAGTCGCCGGAGATGGACAGGGGCTAACCAAGAGACCCAGTACTTC. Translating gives CASRRRWTGANQETQYF.

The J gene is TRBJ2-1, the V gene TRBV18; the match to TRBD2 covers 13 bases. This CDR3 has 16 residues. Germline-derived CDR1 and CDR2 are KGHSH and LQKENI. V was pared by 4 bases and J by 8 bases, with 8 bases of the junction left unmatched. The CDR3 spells CASSLGLAGVGDEQFF. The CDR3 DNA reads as TGTGCCAGCTCACTCGGACTAGCGGGAGTAGGCGATGAGCAGTTCTTC.

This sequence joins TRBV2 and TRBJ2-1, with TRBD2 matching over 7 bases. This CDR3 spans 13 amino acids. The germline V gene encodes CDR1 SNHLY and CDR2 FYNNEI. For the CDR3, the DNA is TGTTCGAGCGGGCGGGAGATGGGGAATGAGCAGTTCTTC. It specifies CSSGREMGNEQFF.

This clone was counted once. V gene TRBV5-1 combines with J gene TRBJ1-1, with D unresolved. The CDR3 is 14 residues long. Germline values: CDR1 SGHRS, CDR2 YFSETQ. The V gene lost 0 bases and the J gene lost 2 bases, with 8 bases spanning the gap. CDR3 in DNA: TGCGCCAGCAGCTTGGCGAGAGGCAACACTGAAGCTTTCTTT. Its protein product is CASSLARGNTEAFF.

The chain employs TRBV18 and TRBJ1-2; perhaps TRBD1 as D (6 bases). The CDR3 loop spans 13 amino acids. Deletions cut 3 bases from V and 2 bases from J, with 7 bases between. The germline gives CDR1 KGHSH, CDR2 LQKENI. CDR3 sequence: CASSPQGNYGYTF. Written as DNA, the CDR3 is TGTGCCAGCTCACCTCAGGGGAACTATGGCTACACCTTC.

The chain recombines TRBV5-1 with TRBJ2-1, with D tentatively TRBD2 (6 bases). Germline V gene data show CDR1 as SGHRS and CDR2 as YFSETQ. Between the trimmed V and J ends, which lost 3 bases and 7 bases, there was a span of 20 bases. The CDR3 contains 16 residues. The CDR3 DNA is TGCGCCAGCAGCTCTACTCGAAGCGGGTTTCGAAATGAGCAGTTCTTC. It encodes CASSSTRSGFRNEQFF. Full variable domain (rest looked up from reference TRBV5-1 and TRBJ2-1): KAGVTQTPRYLIKTRGQQVTLSCSPISGHRSVSWYQQTPGQGLQFLFEYFSETQRNKGNFPGRFSGRQFSNSRSEMNVSTLELGDSALYLCASSSTRSGFRNEQFFGPGTRLTVL.

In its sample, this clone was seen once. The CDR3 region has the DNA TGTGCCAGCAGTGAAAGCGGGAGGGCTGGGGCCAACGTCCTGACTTTC. Amino acids: CASSESGRAGANVLTF. The chain joins TRBV2 to TRBJ2-6; 10 bases map to TRBD2. This CDR3 spans 16 amino acids. Germline CDR1 is SNHLY and CDR2 is FYNNEI. The trim removed 2 bases at V and 2 bases at J, leaving 0 bases unmatched.

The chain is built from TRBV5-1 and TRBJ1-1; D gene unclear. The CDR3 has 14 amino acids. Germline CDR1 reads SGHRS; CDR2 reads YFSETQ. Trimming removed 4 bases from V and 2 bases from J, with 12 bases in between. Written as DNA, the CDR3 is TGCGCCAGCAGCCCGACAACAGATAACACTGAAGCTTTCTTT. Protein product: CASSPTTDNTEAFF.

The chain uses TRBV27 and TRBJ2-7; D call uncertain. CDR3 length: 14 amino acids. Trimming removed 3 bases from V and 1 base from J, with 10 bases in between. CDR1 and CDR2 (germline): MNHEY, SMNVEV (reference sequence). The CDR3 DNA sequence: TGTGCCAGCAGTTTCAGGCGAGAGTCCTACGAGCAGTACTTC. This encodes CASSFRRESYEQYF.

The CDR3 nucleotides read TGTGCCAGCAGCGAGTCCGATCAGCCCCAGCATTTT. Translation gives CASSESDQPQHF. The V and J genes are TRBV6-6 and TRBJ1-5; no clear D gene. Per germline, CDR1 MNHNY and CDR2 SVGAGI (reference sequence). Between the trimmed V and J ends, which lost 6 bases and 5 bases, there was a span of 8 bases. This CDR3 has 12 amino acids.

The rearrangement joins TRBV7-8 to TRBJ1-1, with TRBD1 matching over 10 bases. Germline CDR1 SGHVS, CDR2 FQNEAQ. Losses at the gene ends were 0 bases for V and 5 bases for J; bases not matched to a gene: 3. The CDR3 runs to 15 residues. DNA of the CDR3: TGTGCCAGCAGCTTAGCGGACAGGGGGGCGACTGAAGCTTTCTTT. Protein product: CASSLADRGATEAFF.

CDR3 coding DNA: TGTGCCAGCAGCCCACGCGGGACTAGCGGAACGGGGCAGTTCTTC. Amino acid sequence: CASSPRGTSGTGQFF. V usage is TRBV11-3 and J usage is TRBJ2-1; 11 positions agree with TRBD2. CDR1 SGHNT and CDR2 YENEEA come from the germline V gene. With V trimmed by 5 bases and J by 12 bases, 12 bases remained unmatched. The CDR3 is made up of 15 amino acids.

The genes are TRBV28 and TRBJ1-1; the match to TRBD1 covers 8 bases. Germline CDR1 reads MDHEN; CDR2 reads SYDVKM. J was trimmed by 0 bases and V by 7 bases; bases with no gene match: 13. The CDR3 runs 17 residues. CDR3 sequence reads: CASTPEGRGPLNTEAFF. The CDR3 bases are TGTGCCAGCACCCCGGAGGGCAGGGGGCCTCTGAACACTGAAGCTTTCTTT.